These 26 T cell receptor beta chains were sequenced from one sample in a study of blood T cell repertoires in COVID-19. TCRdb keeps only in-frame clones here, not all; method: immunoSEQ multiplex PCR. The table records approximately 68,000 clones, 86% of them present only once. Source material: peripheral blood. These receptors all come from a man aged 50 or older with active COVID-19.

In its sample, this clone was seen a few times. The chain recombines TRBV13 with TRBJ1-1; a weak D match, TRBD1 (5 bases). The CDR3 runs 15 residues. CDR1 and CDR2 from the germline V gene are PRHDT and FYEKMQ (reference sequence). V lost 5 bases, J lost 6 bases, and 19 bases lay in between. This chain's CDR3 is CASSAVRDSDPEAFF. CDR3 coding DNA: TGTGCCAGCAGCGCCGTTAGAGACAGCGACCCTGAAGCTTTCTTT.

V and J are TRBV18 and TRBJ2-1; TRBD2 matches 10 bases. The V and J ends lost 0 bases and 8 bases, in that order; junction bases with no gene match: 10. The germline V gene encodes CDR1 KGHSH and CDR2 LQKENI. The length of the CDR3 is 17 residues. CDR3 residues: CASSPPVGSGRLDEQFF. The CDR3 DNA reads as TGTGCCAGCTCACCACCGGTTGGTAGCGGGAGGCTCGATGAGCAGTTCTTC.

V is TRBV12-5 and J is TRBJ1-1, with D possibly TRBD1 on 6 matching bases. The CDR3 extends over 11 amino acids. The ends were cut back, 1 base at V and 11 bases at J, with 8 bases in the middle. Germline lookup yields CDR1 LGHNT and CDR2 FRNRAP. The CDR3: CASGLGQVAFF. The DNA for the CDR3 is TGTGCTAGTGGTTTGGGACAGGTCGCTTTCTTT.

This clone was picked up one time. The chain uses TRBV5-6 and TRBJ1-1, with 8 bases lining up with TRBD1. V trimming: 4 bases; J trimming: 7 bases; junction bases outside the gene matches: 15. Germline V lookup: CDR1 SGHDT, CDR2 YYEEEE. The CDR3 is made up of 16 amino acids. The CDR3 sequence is CASSEEVGQVFSEAFF. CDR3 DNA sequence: TGTGCCAGCAGCGAGGAAGTGGGACAGGTTTTTAGTGAAGCTTTCTTT.

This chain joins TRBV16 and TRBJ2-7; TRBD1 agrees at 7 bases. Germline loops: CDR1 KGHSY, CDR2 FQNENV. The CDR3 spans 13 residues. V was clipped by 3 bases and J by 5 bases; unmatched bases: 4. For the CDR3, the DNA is TGTGCCAGCAGCCAGGTACAGGGGAACGAGCAGTACTTC. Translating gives CASSQVQGNEQYF.

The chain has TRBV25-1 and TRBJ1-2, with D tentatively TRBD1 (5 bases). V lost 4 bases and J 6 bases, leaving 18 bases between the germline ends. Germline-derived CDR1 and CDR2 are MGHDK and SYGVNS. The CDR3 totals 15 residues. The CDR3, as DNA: TGTGCCAGCAGTGCCTCCCAAGGGGAGGTCCATGGCTACACCTTC. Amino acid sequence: CASSASQGEVHGYTF.

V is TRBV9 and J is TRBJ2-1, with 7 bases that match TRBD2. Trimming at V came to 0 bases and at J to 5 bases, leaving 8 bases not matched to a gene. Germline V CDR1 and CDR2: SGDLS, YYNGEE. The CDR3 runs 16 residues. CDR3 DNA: TGTGCCAGCAGCGTAGCTGTGGGGAGCGGGGACAATGAGCAGTTCTTC. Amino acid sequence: CASSVAVGSGDNEQFF.

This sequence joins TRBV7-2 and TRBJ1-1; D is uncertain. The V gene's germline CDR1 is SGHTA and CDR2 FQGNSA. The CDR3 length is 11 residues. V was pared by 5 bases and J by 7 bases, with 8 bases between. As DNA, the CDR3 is TGTGCCAGCAGCCGGTGGAGTGAAGCTTTCTTT. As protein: CASSRWSEAFF.

The CDR3 reads CASSLKGLAWEQYF. As DNA, the CDR3 is TGTGCCAGCAGCTTAAAGGGTCTAGCGTGGGAGCAGTACTTC. This rearrangement joins TRBV7-2 to TRBJ2-7; possible D gene TRBD2, 6 bases. Per germline, CDR1 SGHTA and CDR2 FQGNSA. V was pared by 2 bases and J by 7 bases, with 15 bases between. This CDR3 is built from 14 residues.

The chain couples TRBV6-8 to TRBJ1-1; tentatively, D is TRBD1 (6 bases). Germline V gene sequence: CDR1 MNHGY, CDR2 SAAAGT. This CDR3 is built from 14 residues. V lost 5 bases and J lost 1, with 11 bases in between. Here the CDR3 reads CASSRTAWNTEAFF. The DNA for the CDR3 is TGTGCCAGCAGTCGGACAGCTTGGAACACTGAAGCTTTCTTT.

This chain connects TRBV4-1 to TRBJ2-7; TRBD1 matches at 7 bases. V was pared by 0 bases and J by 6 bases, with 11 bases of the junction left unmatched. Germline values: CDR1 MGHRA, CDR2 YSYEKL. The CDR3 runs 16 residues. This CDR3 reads CASSQEGSTGLLEQYF. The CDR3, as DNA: TGCGCCAGCAGCCAAGAGGGTTCGACAGGGCTCCTCGAGCAGTACTTC.

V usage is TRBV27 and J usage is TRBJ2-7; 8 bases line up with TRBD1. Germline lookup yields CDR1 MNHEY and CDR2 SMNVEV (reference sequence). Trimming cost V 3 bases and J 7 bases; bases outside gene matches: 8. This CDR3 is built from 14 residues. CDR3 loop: CASSFQGAIREQYF. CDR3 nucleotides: TGTGCCAGCAGTTTCCAGGGGGCAATTAGAGAGCAGTACTTC.

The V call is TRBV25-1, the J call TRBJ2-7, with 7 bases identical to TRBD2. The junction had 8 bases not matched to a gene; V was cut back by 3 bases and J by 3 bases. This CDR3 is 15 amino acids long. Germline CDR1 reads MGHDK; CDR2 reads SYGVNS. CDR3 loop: CASSDLTSASYEQYF. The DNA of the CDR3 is TGTGCCAGCAGTGACCTAACTAGCGCGAGCTACGAGCAGTACTTC.

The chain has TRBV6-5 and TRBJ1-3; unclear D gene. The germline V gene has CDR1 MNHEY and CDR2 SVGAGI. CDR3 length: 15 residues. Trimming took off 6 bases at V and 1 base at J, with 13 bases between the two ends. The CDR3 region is CASRDLQISGNTIYF. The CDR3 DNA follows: TGTGCCAGCAGGGACTTACAGATATCTGGAAACACCATATATTTT.

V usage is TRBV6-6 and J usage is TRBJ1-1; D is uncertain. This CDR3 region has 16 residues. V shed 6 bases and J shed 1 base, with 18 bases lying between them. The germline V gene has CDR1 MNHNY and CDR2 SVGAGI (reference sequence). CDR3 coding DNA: TGTGCCAGCAGCCGTACAGCAGCACCTACGAACACTGAAGCTTTCTTT. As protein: CASSRTAAPTNTEAFF.

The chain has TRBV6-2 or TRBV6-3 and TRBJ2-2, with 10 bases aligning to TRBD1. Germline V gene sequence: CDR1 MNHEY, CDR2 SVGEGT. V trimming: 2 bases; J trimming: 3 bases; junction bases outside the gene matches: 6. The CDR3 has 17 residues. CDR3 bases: TGTGCCAGCAGTTACCAGACAGGGGGCCCCGACACCGGGGAGCTGTTTTTT. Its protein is CASSYQTGGPDTGELFF.

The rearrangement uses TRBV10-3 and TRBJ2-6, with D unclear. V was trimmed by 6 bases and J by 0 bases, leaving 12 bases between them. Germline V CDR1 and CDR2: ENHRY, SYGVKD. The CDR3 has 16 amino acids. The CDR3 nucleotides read TGTGCCATCAGGCCCACAGAAAGCTCTGGGGCCAACGTCCTGACTTTC. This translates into CAIRPTESSGANVLTF.

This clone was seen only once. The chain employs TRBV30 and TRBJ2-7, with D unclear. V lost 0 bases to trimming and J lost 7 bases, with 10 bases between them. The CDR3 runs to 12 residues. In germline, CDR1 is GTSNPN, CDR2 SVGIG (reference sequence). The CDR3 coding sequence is TGTGCCTGGAGTGTACGATCCCGGGAGCAGTACTTC. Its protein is CAWSVRSREQYF.

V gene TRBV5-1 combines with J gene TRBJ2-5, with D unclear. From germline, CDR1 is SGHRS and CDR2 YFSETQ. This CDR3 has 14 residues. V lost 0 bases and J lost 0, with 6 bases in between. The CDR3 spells CASSLVGDQETQYF. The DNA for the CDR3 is TGCGCCAGCAGCTTGGTTGGAGACCAAGAGACCCAGTACTTC.

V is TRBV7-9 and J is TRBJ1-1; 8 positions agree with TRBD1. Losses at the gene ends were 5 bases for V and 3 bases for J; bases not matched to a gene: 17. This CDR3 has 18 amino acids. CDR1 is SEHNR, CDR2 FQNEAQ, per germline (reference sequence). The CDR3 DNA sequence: TGTGCCAGCAGCCCCGCAGACAGGGGCTGGGCGGTGTACACTGAAGCTTTCTTT. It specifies CASSPADRGWAVYTEAFF.

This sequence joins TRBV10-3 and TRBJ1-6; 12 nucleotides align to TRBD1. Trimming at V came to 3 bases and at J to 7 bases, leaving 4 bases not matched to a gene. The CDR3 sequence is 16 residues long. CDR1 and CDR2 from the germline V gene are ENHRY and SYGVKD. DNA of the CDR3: TGTGCCATCAGTGAAGTAGGGACAGGGGGCAATTCACCCCTCCACTTT. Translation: CAISEVGTGGNSPLHF.

DNA for the CDR3: TGTGCTAGTGGAGCGGGGCAAACTAATGAAAAACTGTTTTTT. Its translation: CASGAGQTNEKLFF. V and J are TRBV12-5 and TRBJ1-4, with a tentative D call TRBD1 (5 bases). V shed 6 bases and J shed 1 base, with 9 bases lying between them. Germline CDR1 LGHNT, CDR2 FRNRAP. CDR3 length: 14 amino acids.

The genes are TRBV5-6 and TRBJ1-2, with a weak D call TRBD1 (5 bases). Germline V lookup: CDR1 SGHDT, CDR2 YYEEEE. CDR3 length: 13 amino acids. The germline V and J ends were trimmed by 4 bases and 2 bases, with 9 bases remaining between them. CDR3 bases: TGTGCCAGCAGCACGACAGCGAACTATGGCTACACCTTC. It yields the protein CASSTTANYGYTF.

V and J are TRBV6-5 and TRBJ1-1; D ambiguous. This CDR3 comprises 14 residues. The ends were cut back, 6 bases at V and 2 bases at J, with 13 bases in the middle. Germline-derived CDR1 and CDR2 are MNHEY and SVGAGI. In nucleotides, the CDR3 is TGTGCCAGCAGAGAGAGACTCCCAAACACTGAAGCTTTCTTT. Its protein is CASRERLPNTEAFF.

The CDR3: CASSPGLAGVQETQYF. The CDR3 DNA reads TGTGCCAGCAGCCCGGGACTAGCGGGGGTCCAAGAGACCCAGTACTTC. The rearrangement uses TRBV7-3 and TRBJ2-5; 14 bases align to TRBD2. This CDR3 contains 16 residues. V was clipped by 5 bases and J by 1 base; unmatched bases: 3. Germline CDR1 SGHTA, CDR2 FQGTGA. Variable domain in full (rest from reference TRBV7-3 and TRBJ2-5): GAGVSQTPSNKVTEKGKYVELRCDPISGHTALYWYRQSLGQGPEFLIYFQGTGAADDSGLPNDRFFAVRPEGSVSTLKIQRTERGDSAVYLCASSPGLAGVQETQYFGPGTRLLVL.

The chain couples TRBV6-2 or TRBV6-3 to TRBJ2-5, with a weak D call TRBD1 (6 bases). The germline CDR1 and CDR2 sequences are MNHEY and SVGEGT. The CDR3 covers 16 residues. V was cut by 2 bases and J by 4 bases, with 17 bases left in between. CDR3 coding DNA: TGTGCCAGCAGTTACGCCGGGACACCAGGCACAGAGACCCAGTACTTC. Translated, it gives CASSYAGTPGTETQYF.